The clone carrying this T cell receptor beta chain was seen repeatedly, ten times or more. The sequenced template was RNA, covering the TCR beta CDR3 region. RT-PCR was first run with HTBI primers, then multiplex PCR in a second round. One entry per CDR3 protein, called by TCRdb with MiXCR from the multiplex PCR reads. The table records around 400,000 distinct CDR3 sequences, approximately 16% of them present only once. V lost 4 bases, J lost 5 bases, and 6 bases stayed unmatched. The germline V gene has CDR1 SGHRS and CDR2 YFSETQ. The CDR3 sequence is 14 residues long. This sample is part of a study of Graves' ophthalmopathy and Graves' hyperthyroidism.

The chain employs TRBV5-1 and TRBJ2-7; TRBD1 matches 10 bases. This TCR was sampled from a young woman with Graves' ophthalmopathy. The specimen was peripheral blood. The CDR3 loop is CASSRGTGVNEQYF. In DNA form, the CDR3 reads TGCGCCAGCAGCCGCGGGACAGGGGTCAACGAGCAGTACTTC.